The 29 T cell receptor beta chains listed next were all sequenced from one sample in a study of response to subunit inactivated influenza vaccine. Each CDR3 protein gets one entry after TCRdb re-called the RT-PCR reads with MiXCR. The sample consists of about 240,000 distinct CDR3 sequences, about 12% of them appearing once. The sequences come from non-naive T cells sorted from PBMCs, collected 14 to 15 days before vaccination. Source of these receptors: a man aged 50 to 60 who received an inactivated influenza vaccine.

The rearrangement links TRBV7-2 to TRBJ1-1; D gene unclear. CDR3 length: 16 amino acids. Trimming stripped 1 base from V and 3 bases from J, with 15 bases between. From germline, CDR1 is SGHTA and CDR2 FQGNSA. The chain's CDR3 is CASSLEFSAGYTEAFF. The CDR3 region has the DNA TGTGCCAGCAGCTTAGAGTTTAGCGCGGGATACACTGAAGCTTTCTTT.

This clonotype was observed a handful of times. This chain uses TRBV7-2 with TRBJ2-3; 12 nucleotides align to TRBD1. Germline V CDR1 and CDR2: SGHTA, FQGNSA. Trimming cost V 0 bases and J 5 bases; bases outside gene matches: 6. CDR3 length: 17 amino acids. DNA of the CDR3: TGTGCCAGCAGCTTAGCGGGGACAGGGGGCTCGGGAGATACGCAGTATTTT. It is translated as CASSLAGTGGSGDTQYF.

This clonotype was observed once. The chain has TRBV18 and TRBJ2-3; no definite D call. The CDR3 has 13 residues. Trimming took 2 bases from V and 6 from J, leaving 9 bases between them. Germline CDR1 and CDR2: KGHSH and LQKENI. The CDR3 DNA follows: TGTGCCAGCTCACCAGAGCTAGGGGATACGCAGTATTTT. Protein product: CASSPELGDTQYF.

This clonotype was picked up a small number of times. The rearrangement joins TRBV7-2 to TRBJ2-3; D might be TRBD2 (6 bases). Germline values: CDR1 SGHTA, CDR2 FQGNSA. V was cut by 8 bases and J by 2 bases, with 17 bases left in between. This CDR3 region has 15 residues. CDR3 coding DNA: TGTGCCAGCTGTGGGGGGAGTTCGTACACAGATACGCAGTATTTT. It yields the protein CASCGGSSYTDTQYF.

This clonotype was detected a few times. The chain links TRBV12-3 or TRBV12-4 to TRBJ1-6; D unclear. The CDR3 is made up of 13 amino acids. V dropped 4 bases and J dropped 10 bases, with 11 bases sitting between them. In DNA, the CDR3 is TGTGCCAGCAGTTCCGGGGAAGGCTCACCCCTCCACTTT. Amino acids: CASSSGEGSPLHF.

This rearrangement joins TRBV4-2 to TRBJ2-2; 15 bases fit TRBD2. CDR1 and CDR2 from the germline V gene are LGHNA and YNFKEQ. The V gene end was trimmed by 4 bases and the J gene end by 3 bases; junction bases not matched to a gene: 6. This CDR3 contains 18 residues. CDR3 nucleotides: TGTGCCAGCAGCCCAAGGACTAGCGGGGGGGAGTACACCGGGGAGCTGTTTTTT. It encodes CASSPRTSGGEYTGELFF.

The chain carries TRBV5-6 and TRBJ2-5; tentatively, D is TRBD2 (5 bases). CDR1 is SGHDT and CDR2 is YYEEEE in the germline V gene. CDR3 size: 11 residues. V shed 4 bases and J shed 7 bases, with 8 bases lying between them. CDR3 coding DNA: TGTGCCAGCAGCATGGGGAGGACCCAGTACTTC. Its translation: CASSMGRTQYF.

This clonotype came up many times. This sequence joins TRBV5-1 and TRBJ2-7, with 10 bases aligning to TRBD1. This CDR3 spans 15 amino acids. The germline gives CDR1 SGHRS, CDR2 YFSETQ. J was trimmed by 7 bases and V by 1 base; bases with no gene match: 8. In DNA, the CDR3 is TGCGCCAGCAGCTTGACCGGGACAGGGGAGTGGGAGCAGTACTTC. As protein: CASSLTGTGEWEQYF.

Ten or more counts support this clonotype. J is TRBJ1-3 and V is TRBV7-9, with 9 bases matching TRBD1. The germline V gene has CDR1 SEHNR and CDR2 FQNEAQ (reference sequence). The CDR3 loop spans 16 amino acids. J was trimmed by 3 bases and V by 5 bases; bases with no gene match: 8. CDR3 in amino acids: CASSDPGQGHGNTIYF. The DNA for the CDR3 is TGTGCCAGCAGCGACCCGGGACAGGGCCATGGAAACACCATATATTTT.

V usage is TRBV4-2 and J usage is TRBJ2-7; no clear D gene. CDR3 length: 18 amino acids. Germline V gene data show CDR1 as LGHNA and CDR2 as YNFKEQ. V gave up 1 base and J gave up 0 bases, with 19 bases separating them. This CDR3 reads CASSQVGWKGITSYEQYF. The CDR3 nucleotides are TGTGCCAGCAGCCAAGTCGGATGGAAGGGAATAACCTCCTACGAGCAGTACTTC.

The V and J genes are TRBV4-3 and TRBJ2-5, with no clear D. The CDR3 runs 15 residues. Germline V gene lookup returns CDR1 LGHNA and CDR2 YSLEER. V dropped 0 bases and J dropped 5 bases, with 13 bases sitting between them. CDR3 sequence (DNA): TGCGCCAGCAGCCAAGATATCATCCGTCCGGAGACCCAGTACTTC. Amino acids: CASSQDIIRPETQYF.

The chain employs TRBV7-8 and TRBJ2-7, with D perhaps given as TRBD1 or TRBD2 (6 bases each). This CDR3 is built from 15 residues. In germline, CDR1 is SGHVS, CDR2 FQNEAQ. The V end lost 5 bases, the J end lost 3 bases, and 17 bases lay between the germline ends. The CDR3 DNA follows: TGTGCCAGCAGCCCACGGTTGGGGGGCCTCTACGAGCAGTACTTC. This translates into CASSPRLGGLYEQYF.

The chain combines TRBV5-1 with TRBJ2-7; 7 bases line up with TRBD1. Germline-derived CDR1 and CDR2 are SGHRS and YFSETQ. The J segment lost 7 bases and the V segment lost 2 bases, leaving 6 bases of the junction unmatched. The length of the CDR3 is 13 residues. CDR3 protein: CASSFGQAREQYF. The CDR3 DNA reads as TGCGCCAGCAGCTTTGGACAGGCCAGGGAGCAGTACTTC.

The gene calls are TRBV9 and TRBJ2-7; D gene ambiguous. CDR1 and CDR2 from the germline V gene are SGDLS and YYNGEE. The CDR3 consists of 14 residues. Trimming shortened V by 1 base and J by 1 base, and 9 bases separated the two germline ends. CDR3 sequence (DNA): TGTGCCAGCAGCGTAAGGGTGGATTCCTACGAGCAGTACTTC. It encodes CASSVRVDSYEQYF.

This clonotype was recorded many times. Because the CDR3's place on the DNA is in doubt, the DNA is left out and the CDR3 is given as listed by TCRdb. CDR3 sequence: CASSSSVSTGELFF. The rearrangement uses TRBV5-1 and TRBJ2-2. Germline assignment: CDR1 SGHRS and CDR2 YFSETQ. Including both end residues, the CDR3 is 14 amino acids long.

The V gene is TRBV9, the J gene TRBJ2-5; D gene unclear. V shed 0 bases and J shed 1 base, with 10 bases lying between them. The CDR3 totals 15 residues. Germline CDR1 and CDR2: SGDLS and YYNGEE. CDR3 amino acids: CASSVGPSIQETQYF. CDR3 sequence (DNA): TGTGCCAGCAGCGTAGGTCCCAGCATCCAAGAGACCCAGTACTTC. Looking up the rest from reference TRBV9 and TRBJ2-5 gives the full variable domain: DSGVTQTPKHLITATGQRVTLRCSPRSGDLSVYWYQQSLDQGLQFLIQYYNGEERAKGNILERFSAQQFPDLHSELNLSSLELGDSALYFCASSVGPSIQETQYFGPGTRLLVL.

As concerns this clonotype: One junction end disagrees with the germline gene, perhaps due to a read error. The chain links TRBV30 to TRBJ2-7; 9 bases map to TRBD2. The germline CDR1 and CDR2 sequences are GTSNPN and SVGIG (reference sequence). The length of the CDR3 is 15 residues. Here the CDR3 reads CAWSVFGTSSHEQYF. DNA of the CDR3: TGTGCCTGGAGTGTATTCGGGACTAGCTCCCACGAGCAGTACTTC.

This clonotype was recorded at least ten times. V gene TRBV20-1 combines with J gene TRBJ1-4; D ambiguous. This CDR3 is built from 15 residues. CDR1 is DFQATT and CDR2 is SNEGSKA in the germline V gene (reference sequence). V lost 0 bases, J lost 4 bases, and 12 bases lay in between. DNA of the CDR3: TGCAGTGCTAGAGATGCGGGAGGGTTTAATGAAAAACTGTTTTTT. Its protein is CSARDAGGFNEKLFF.

A few counts support this clonotype. The CDR3 loop reads CATTGTGGLEQYF. The CDR3 DNA reads as TGTGCCACAACCGGGACAGGGGGTCTCGAGCAGTACTTC. V usage is TRBV10-3 and J usage is TRBJ2-7; 11 nucleotides agree with TRBD1. Germline trimming cut 10 bases from V and 6 bases from J; bases unmatched to any gene: 8. Germline V lookup: CDR1 ENHRY, CDR2 SYGVKD. The CDR3 runs to 13 residues.

The chain joins TRBV4-1 to TRBJ2-4; 7 bases line up with TRBD1. The J segment lost 5 bases and the V segment lost 6 bases, leaving 4 bases of the junction unmatched. Germline values: CDR1 MGHRA, CDR2 YSYEKL. The CDR3 extends over 13 amino acids. The chain's CDR3 is CASRPTGENIQYF. The DNA for the CDR3 is TGCGCCAGCAGACCTACAGGGGAAAACATTCAGTACTTC.

Notes on this clonotype: Since a much larger clone is just one base distant, this may be a read error. The CDR3 loop reads CASSSGQWAGETQYF. The CDR3 DNA reads TGCGCCAGCAGCTCGGGACAGTGGGCAGGAGAGACCCAGTACTTC. J is TRBJ2-5 and V is TRBV5-1; TRBD1 agrees at 7 bases. Germline CDR1 reads SGHRS; CDR2 reads YFSETQ. The CDR3 covers 15 residues. The V gene end was trimmed by 3 bases and the J gene end by 4 bases; junction bases not matched to a gene: 9.

This clonotype was counted only a few times. The genes are TRBV20-1 and TRBJ2-7; 10 nucleotides match TRBD1. This CDR3 is built from 13 residues. J gave up 6 bases and V 7 bases, and 9 bases lay outside the gene matches. Per germline, CDR1 DFQATT and CDR2 SNEGSKA (reference sequence). CDR3 region: CSETGQGNGEQYF. CDR3 bases: TGCAGTGAAACGGGACAGGGGAATGGCGAGCAGTACTTC.

There are many counts of this clonotype. CDR3 amino acids: CASRPSGGLGTDTQYF. CDR3 DNA: TGTGCCAGCAGGCCGAGCGGGGGCCTCGGCACAGATACGCAGTATTTT. V usage is TRBV6-5 and J usage is TRBJ2-3; TRBD2 matches 8 bases. CDR1 and CDR2 from the germline V gene are MNHEY and SVGAGI. This CDR3 spans 16 amino acids. V lost 6 bases and J lost 1; bases outside the gene matches: 9.

This clonotype was observed a handful of times. The rearrangement uses TRBV5-1 and TRBJ1-4; possibly TRBD1 for D (5 bases). V lost 1 base, J lost 5 bases, and 12 bases lay in between. CDR1 and CDR2 (germline): SGHRS, YFSETQ. The CDR3 spans 15 residues. CDR3 amino acids: CASSLWSGGNEKLFF. CDR3 nucleotide sequence: TGCGCCAGCAGCTTGTGGTCGGGGGGAAATGAAAAACTGTTTTTT.

This chain connects TRBV20-1 to TRBJ2-7, with 10 nucleotides matching TRBD1. With V trimmed by 4 bases and J by 5 bases, 8 bases remained unmatched. The length of the CDR3 is 14 residues. Germline V gene data show CDR1 as DFQATT and CDR2 as SNEGSKA (reference sequence). The CDR3 loop reads CSAIFRDRGHEQYF. CDR3 nucleotides: TGCAGTGCTATCTTCCGGGACAGGGGTCACGAGCAGTACTTC.

The V call is TRBV2, the J call TRBJ2-4, with D possibly matching TRBD2 (6 bases). The germline CDR1 and CDR2 sequences are SNHLY and FYNNEI. V shed 8 bases and J shed 8 bases, with 19 bases lying between them. The CDR3 is 14 residues long. This chain's CDR3 is CASAIKTGVHIQYF. CDR3 in DNA: TGTGCCAGCGCCATTAAAACGGGAGTGCACATTCAGTACTTC. The whole variable domain, filled in from reference TRBV2 and TRBJ2-4, reads EPEVTQTPSHQVTQMGQEVILRCVPISNHLYFYWYRQILGQKVEFLVSFYNNEISEKSEIFDDQFSVERPDGSNFTLKIRSTKLEDSAMYFCASAIKTGVHIQYFGAGTRLSVL.

The chain is built from TRBV27 and TRBJ2-3; the match to TRBD2 covers 9 bases. The CDR3 runs 17 residues. Germline-derived CDR1 and CDR2 are MNHEY and SMNVEV (reference sequence). The junction had 8 bases not matched to a gene; V was cut back by 3 bases and J by 1 base. CDR3 bases: TGTGCCAGCAGTTTTGCTAGCGGGAACTTACGCACAGATACGCAGTATTTT. It yields the protein CASSFASGNLRTDTQYF.

V is TRBV20-1 and J is TRBJ2-7; 8 bases are a match to TRBD1. CDR1 DFQATT and CDR2 SNEGSKA come from the germline V gene (reference sequence). Unmatched junction bases numbered 10, after V lost 0 bases and J lost 3 bases. The CDR3 totals 16 residues. The CDR3 here is CSARDVVGDRGYEQYF. The CDR3 DNA reads TGCAGTGCTAGAGATGTCGTTGGTGACAGGGGCTACGAGCAGTACTTC.

This clonotype was picked up many times. V and J are TRBV7-2 and TRBJ2-3; TRBD1 matches 11 bases. The ends lost 1 base at V and 8 bases at J; junction bases unmatched: 5. CDR3 length: 15 amino acids. Germline-derived CDR1 and CDR2 are SGHTA and FQGNSA. CDR3 protein: CASSLGTGGRGTQYF. CDR3 DNA sequence: TGTGCCAGCAGCTTAGGGACAGGGGGCAGGGGTACGCAGTATTTT.